This T cell receptor beta chain was sequenced during a study of T cell responses to AZD1222 COVID-19 vaccine. CDR3 size: 16 residues. Trimming left V 1 base short and J 2 bases short, with 13 bases between. In germline, CDR1 is LNHDA, CDR2 SQIVND (reference sequence). Assay used: immunoSEQ multiplex PCR; TCRdb lists only in-frame clones, some missing. There are around 99,000 clones in the sample; about 85% occur only once, and approximately 4.8% lies in the top ten. With regard to this clone: Antigen unknown.

Researchers grouped second doses given at about 4 or about 12 weeks into one pool. General study results and limits: Possibly, clonal diversity was underestimated; donors were largely white British and included more females. Spike as a whole was targeted by vaccine-associated CD4 TCRs, dominant at 160-218 and 743-854. Breadth and depth of Spike-specific TCRs rose after two AZD1222 doses.

The TCR originated in an adult who received the AZD1222 COVID-19 vaccine. This chain connects TRBV19 to TRBJ2-3; D gene unclear. Sequences were derived from peripheral blood, sampled 28 days after the second AZD1222 dose. CDR3 loop: CASSIGAGTVTDTQYF. The CDR3 region has the DNA TGTGCCAGTAGTATAGGTGCCGGAACGGTCACAGATACGCAGTATTTT.